This TCR beta chain was sequenced for a study of shared clonotypes between healthy human individuals. The V gene's germline CDR1 is MNHEY and CDR2 SMNVEV (reference sequence). This CDR3 contains 14 residues. Trimming removed 2 bases from V and 5 bases from J, with 12 bases in between. Sequenced by immunoSEQ multiplex PCR; TCRdb stores in-frame clones only, minus some. The sample holds about 1.5 million clones, approximately 98% seen once. The source is a man between 25 and 39 years old in good health. The specimen was naive CD4+ T cells sorted from blood. Sample subset: CD45RA+ positively selected. This sequence joins TRBV27 and TRBJ1-1; a possible D gene is TRBD1 (6 bases). Here the CDR3 DNA reads TGTGCCAGCAGTTTAGGAGGGGGATGGACTGAAGCTTTCTTT. This sequence encodes CASSLGGGWTEAFF.